This TCR beta chain comes out of a study of CD8 T cells in ankylosing spondylitis. The V gene end was trimmed by 2 bases and the J gene end by 9 bases; junction bases not matched to a gene: 5. There are 14 residues in the CDR3. Germline CDR1 DFQATT, CDR2 SNEGSKA (reference sequence). 5'-RACE, quantitative and with molecular barcodes, yielded the TCR beta libraries. TCRdb fed the 5' RACE reads into MiXCR, producing one record per CDR3 protein. The table shows about 800,000 distinct CDR3 sequences, with 12% occurring only once. Of note for this clonotype: Its antigen remains unknown.

Study-level points and caveats: Reportedly, disease-linked clones are significantly enriched in ankylosing spondylitis patients' matched synovial fluid. Several highly homologous variants made up a TCR beta motif that seemed to typify ankylosing spondylitis blood. Clones that were linked to disease were CD8+ and were relatively rare in peripheral blood.

The chain is built from TRBV20-1 and TRBJ2-1, with 12 nucleotides matching TRBD2. Sequenced sample: blood, either unsorted or a sorted T cell fraction (not recorded which). This sequence was found in a male donor with ankylosing spondylitis. The CDR3 sequence is CSARLAGGPGEQFF. The CDR3 DNA follows: TGCAGTGCTAGACTAGCGGGAGGGCCTGGTGAGCAGTTCTTC.